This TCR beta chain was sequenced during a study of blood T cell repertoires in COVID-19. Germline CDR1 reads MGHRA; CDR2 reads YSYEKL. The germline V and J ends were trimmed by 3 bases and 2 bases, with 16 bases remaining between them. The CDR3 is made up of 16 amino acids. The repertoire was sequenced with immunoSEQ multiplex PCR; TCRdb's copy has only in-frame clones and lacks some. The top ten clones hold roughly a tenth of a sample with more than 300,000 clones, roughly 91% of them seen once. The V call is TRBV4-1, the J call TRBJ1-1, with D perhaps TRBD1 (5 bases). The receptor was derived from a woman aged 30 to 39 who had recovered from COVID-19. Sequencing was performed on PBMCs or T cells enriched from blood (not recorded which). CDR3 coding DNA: TGCGCCAGCAGCCAGGGTACCTCGGGGGATAACACTGAAGCTTTCTTT. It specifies CASSQGTSGDNTEAFF.